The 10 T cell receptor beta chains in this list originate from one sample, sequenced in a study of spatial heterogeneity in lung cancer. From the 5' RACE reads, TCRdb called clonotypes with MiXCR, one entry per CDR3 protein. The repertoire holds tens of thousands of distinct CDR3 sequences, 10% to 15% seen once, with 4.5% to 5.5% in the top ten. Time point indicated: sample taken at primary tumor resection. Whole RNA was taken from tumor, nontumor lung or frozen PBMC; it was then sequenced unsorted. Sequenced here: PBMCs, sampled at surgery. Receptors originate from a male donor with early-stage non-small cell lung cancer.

CDR3 nucleotide sequence: TGTGCCAGCAGCCAAGCTAGGAGTTCCCCCGAGCAGTACTTC. It encodes CASSQARSSPEQYF. This chain connects TRBV3-1 to TRBJ2-7; no reliable D call. CDR1 and CDR2 (germline): LGHDT, YNNKEL (reference sequence). V lost 1 base and J 6 bases, leaving 13 bases between the germline ends. This CDR3 has 14 residues.

Written as DNA, the CDR3 is TGCGCCAGCAGCCCCGGACATTCGAACACCGGGGAGCTGTTTTTT. It translates to CASSPGHSNTGELFF. The genes are TRBV5-1 and TRBJ2-2, with a tentative D call TRBD1 (5 bases). Germline values: CDR1 SGHRS, CDR2 YFSETQ. The CDR3 extends over 15 amino acids. V gave up 4 bases and J gave up 0 bases, with 10 bases separating them.

CDR3 residues: CSVVEQGVRGNTIYF. CDR3 bases: TGCAGCGTTGTTGAACAGGGGGTGCGTGGAAACACCATATATTTT. The V and J genes are TRBV29-1 and TRBJ1-3, with TRBD1 matching 8 bases. The CDR3 is made up of 15 amino acids. The V segment lost 4 bases and the J segment 3 bases; nucleotides outside the gene matches: 8. Germline V CDR1 and CDR2: SQVTM, ANQGSEA.

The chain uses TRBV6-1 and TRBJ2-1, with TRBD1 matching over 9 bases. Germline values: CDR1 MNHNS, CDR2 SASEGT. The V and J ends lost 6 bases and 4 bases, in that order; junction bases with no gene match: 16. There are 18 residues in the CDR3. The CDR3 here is CASSRTGVGIGAYNEQFF. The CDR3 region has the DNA TGTGCCAGCAGCCGGACAGGGGTTGGGATAGGGGCGTACAATGAGCAGTTCTTC.

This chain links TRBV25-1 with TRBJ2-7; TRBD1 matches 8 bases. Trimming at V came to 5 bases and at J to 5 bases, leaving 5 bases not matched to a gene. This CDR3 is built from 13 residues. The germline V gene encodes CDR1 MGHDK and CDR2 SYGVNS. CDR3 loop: CASSTQGVNEQYF. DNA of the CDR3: TGTGCCAGCAGTACACAGGGGGTCAACGAGCAGTACTTC.

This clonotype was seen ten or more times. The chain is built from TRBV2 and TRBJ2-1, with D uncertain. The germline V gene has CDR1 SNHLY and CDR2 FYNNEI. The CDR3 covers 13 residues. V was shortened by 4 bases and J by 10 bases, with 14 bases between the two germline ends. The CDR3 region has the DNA TGTGCCAGCAGTGGGCAAGCCGGTGAGGAGCAGTTCTTC. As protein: CASSGQAGEEQFF.

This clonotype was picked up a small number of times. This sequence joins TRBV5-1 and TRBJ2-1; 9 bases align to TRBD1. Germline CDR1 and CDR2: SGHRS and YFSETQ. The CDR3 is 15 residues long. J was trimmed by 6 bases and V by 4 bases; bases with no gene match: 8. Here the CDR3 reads CASSHRDRDVNEQFF. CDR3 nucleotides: TGCGCCAGCAGCCACCGGGACAGGGACGTCAATGAGCAGTTCTTC.

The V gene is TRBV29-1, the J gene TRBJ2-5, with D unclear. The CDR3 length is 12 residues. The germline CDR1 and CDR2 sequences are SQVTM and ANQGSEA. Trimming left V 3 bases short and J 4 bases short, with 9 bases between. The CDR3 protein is CSVDGKGETQYF. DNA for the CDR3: TGCAGCGTTGACGGCAAGGGAGAGACCCAGTACTTC.

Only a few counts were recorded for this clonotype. CDR3 amino acids: CASSLEAQGVETQYF. Written as DNA, the CDR3 is TGCGCCAGCAGCTTGGAGGCACAGGGAGTAGAGACCCAGTACTTC. This chain connects TRBV5-1 to TRBJ2-5; D might be TRBD1 (6 bases). The CDR3 covers 15 residues. V was shortened by 0 bases and J by 4 bases, with 13 bases between the two germline ends. The germline V gene encodes CDR1 SGHRS and CDR2 YFSETQ.

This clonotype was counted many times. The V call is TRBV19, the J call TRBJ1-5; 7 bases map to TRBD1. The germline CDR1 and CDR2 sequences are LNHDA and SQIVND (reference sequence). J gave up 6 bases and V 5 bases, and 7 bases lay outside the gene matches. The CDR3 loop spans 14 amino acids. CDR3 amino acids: CASSSQGSGQPQHF. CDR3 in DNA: TGTGCCAGTAGTTCACAGGGGTCGGGTCAGCCCCAGCATTTT.